This TCR beta chain was recorded in a study of cytotoxic CD8 clonotypes in ibrutinib-treated CLL (dated by TCRdb to the early 2020s). Study-level background: The cohort was composed of under 12 relapsed/refractory and roughly 16 treatment-naive patients; IGHV unmutated status was identified in approximately 18 patients. Cryopreserved peripheral blood mononuclear cells were obtained before treatment, at response, and at either sustained remission or disease progression. Patients were still on ibrutinib when every remission and progressive disease sample was collected. Response samples were taken after a median of around 13 months on treatment, ranging from roughly 6 to 36 months. On average, each sample had 255,043 productive templates and under 95,000 productive rearrangements. Partial responses were observed in some 24 patients and complete responses in 2; after a median follow-up of about 69 months, remission was maintained in around 14 patients and progression was observed in some twelve. Of the roughly 90 participants in the trial, approximately 25 had longitudinal samples available. What the study reported, not specific to this receptor: Baseline clonality was found to be higher than that of age-matched healthy donors and was strongly correlated with circulating CD8+ T-cell counts. Sustained-remission and progressing patients did not have matched sampling times, and lymph node repertoires were not examined. Clonality rose at ibrutinib response, remained stable during sustained remission, and dropped back toward baseline at progression. Public clonotypes were rare and either contracted or stayed stable during treatment, and the rise in clonality at ibrutinib response reflected the expansion of private clonotypes.

Taken from the germline V gene (reference sequence), the CDR1 and CDR2 loops are DFQATT and SNEGSKA. Trimming takes 6 bases from V and 10 bases from J, and the germline ends sit 13 bases apart. Counted from cysteine to phenylalanine, this CDR3 has 11 amino acids. Just the 33-base CDR3 DNA is kept, in frame starting at base 1. As for this clone: This receptor's antigen is unknown. Within one base of it there is no much larger clone, and no base qualities were kept.

The goal of deep resolution MiSeq sequencing was a depth between 1 in 1 million and 1 in 200,000 T cells, and coverage averaged 10x per clonotype. The immunoSEQ hsTCRB Kit was used to generate TCR beta libraries. In the original analysis: Data were analyzed with ImmunoSEQ Data Assistant and ImmunoSEQ Analyzer, with V, D and J genes assigned per IMGT definitions. Clonality, which ranges from 0 to 1, was calculated by subtracting the normalized Shannon entropy of productive rearrangement frequencies from one. Only overrepresented clonotypes making up at least 0.05% of the repertoire of each patient were included in the public clonotype analysis. About a dozen age-matched healthy donor repertoires from immuneACCESS served as clonality controls. In TCRdb, the immuneACCESS table is reduced to in-frame sequences with V and J assigned. These tables do not hold every clone; where another copy was compared, an unresolved V gene accounts for under half, and the others remain unexplained. The V and J calls and clone size were taken over from that table, and D and trimming were inferred from the DNA. The sample table records approximately 92,000 clones; roughly four fifths of these occur just once. The ten largest clones represent approximately 25% of the sample.

What the time point label conveys for this sample: approximately 2 years on ibrutinib. For TCR beta library preparation, approximately 2 micrograms of genomic DNA were isolated from cryopreserved PBMCs. Longitudinal blood samples from CLL patients on ibrutinib monotherapy were analyzed using high-throughput TCR beta sequencing. The patients took part in an open-label, single-center phase 2 trial of ibrutinib monotherapy. The chain employs TRBV20-1 and TRBJ1-5; the D gene lacks a confident call. This clonotype originated in a human donor with chronic lymphocytic leukemia. The input for sequencing was PBMCs, taken after 24 months of ibrutinib treatment. In nucleotide form, the sequence is TGCAGTGCAGAGGGATCCTTTCCCCAGCATTTT. Its translation is CSAEGSFPQHF.